The 9 T cell receptor beta chains presented below share a single source sample, sequenced in a study of spatial heterogeneity in lung cancer (dated by TCRdb to the late 2010s). The sample's time point label, decoded: sample taken at primary tumor resection. The method was 5' RACE. The data were produced on a NextSeq 500. The public reads were reprocessed in TCRdb via fastp at Q25 and MiXCR, keeping in-frame beta chains. Records with the same CDR3 protein are collapsed into one entry carrying the most frequent genes and DNA. The sample table shows about 11,000 distinct CDR3 sequences, and 6.3% are seen once. Over 25% of the sample rests with the top ten. Specimen: PBMCs, collected at surgery. The receptors here all came from a male donor with early-stage non-small cell lung cancer.

This clonotype was counted only a few times. The chain links TRBV5-6 to TRBJ2-3; 7 positions agree with TRBD2. J lost 5 bases, V lost 2 bases, and 5 bases had no gene match. Germline V gives CDR1 SGHDT, CDR2 YYEEEE. The CDR3 length is 14 residues. CDR3 nucleotide sequence: TGTGCCAGCAGCTTTCCCCAGCGGGGAGATACGCAGTATTTT. Its protein is CASSFPQRGDTQYF. The full variable domain, rest sourced from reference TRBV5-6 and TRBJ2-3, is DAGVTQSPTHLIKTRGQQVTLRCSPKSGHDTVSWYQQALGQGPQFIFQYYEEEERQRGNFPDRFSGHQFPNYSSELNVNALLLGDSALYLCASSFPQRGDTQYFGPGTRLTVL.

The chain couples TRBV29-1 to TRBJ2-2, with D unclear. The V end lost 4 bases, the J end lost 1 base, and 7 bases lay between the germline ends. There are 13 residues in the CDR3. Germline CDR1 and CDR2: SQVTM and ANQGSEA. The CDR3 sequence: CSVGTENTGELFF. The CDR3 bases are TGCAGCGTTGGGACCGAGAACACCGGGGAGCTGTTTTTT.

This clonotype was picked up many times. The rearrangement joins TRBV27 to TRBJ2-3; perhaps D is TRBD1 or TRBD2 (5 bases each). The CDR3 has 14 amino acids. CDR1 is MNHEY and CDR2 is SMNVEV in the germline V gene (reference sequence). V lost 1 base and J 0 bases, leaving 5 bases between the germline ends. CDR3 protein: CASSLWGSTDTQYF. In DNA, the CDR3 is TGTGCCAGCAGTTTATGGGGGAGCACAGATACGCAGTATTTT.

This clonotype showed up just a few times. The genes are TRBV18 and TRBJ1-2; TRBD1 matches at 7 bases. The CDR3 length is 13 residues. Per germline, CDR1 KGHSH and CDR2 LQKENI. J lost 6 bases, V lost 3 bases, and 4 bases had no gene match. This CDR3 is CASSPQGGDGYTF. In nucleotides, the CDR3 is TGTGCCAGCTCACCTCAGGGGGGTGATGGCTACACCTTC.

This clonotype was observed a few times. This sequence joins TRBV6-2 or TRBV6-3 and TRBJ2-7, with 7 bases aligning to TRBD2. CDR3 length: 16 amino acids. Trimming at V came to 2 bases and at J to 5 bases, leaving 12 bases not matched to a gene. Germline values: CDR1 MNHEY, CDR2 SVGEGT. The CDR3 region is CASSYRLRAGADEQYF. CDR3 in DNA: TGTGCCAGCAGTTACCGTCTCCGCGCGGGAGCCGACGAGCAGTACTTC.

By frequency in the sample, this clonotype is medium-sized. This rearrangement joins TRBV12-3 or TRBV12-4 to TRBJ2-1; 12 bases match TRBD2. V dropped 5 bases and J dropped 6; count of bases not matched to a gene: 5. The CDR3 is made up of 15 amino acids. The CDR3 DNA sequence: TGTGCCAGCAGTATCCTAGCGGGAGGGATCAATGAGCAGTTCTTC. This translates into CASSILAGGINEQFF.

The sample holds a few counts of this clonotype. A read error is possible here, since a much larger clone lies one base away. The chain recombines TRBV27 with TRBJ1-6; D call uncertain. The germline gives CDR1 MNHEY, CDR2 SMNVEV (reference sequence). CDR3 length: 17 amino acids. V lost 5 bases to trimming and J lost 8 bases, with 22 bases between them. The CDR3 sequence is CASSPQVRSERDSPLHF. DNA of the CDR3: TGTGCCAGCAGTCCCCAAGTCAGGTCGGAAAGGGATTCACCCCTCCACTTT.

This clonotype was counted between two and nine times. The chain combines TRBV5-4 with TRBJ2-1, with a tentative D call TRBD2 (5 bases). CDR3 size: 15 residues. The ends were cut back, 4 bases at V and 0 bases at J, with 11 bases in the middle. Germline lookup yields CDR1 SGHNT and CDR2 YYREEE (reference sequence). The CDR3 DNA is TGTGCCAGCAGCCAGGACTCCCCCTCCTACAATGAGCAGTTCTTC. As protein: CASSQDSPSYNEQFF. Together with reference TRBV5-4 and TRBJ2-1, the CDR3 gives the full variable domain: ETGVTQSPTHLIKTRGQQVTLRCSSQSGHNTVSWYQQALGQGPQFIFQYYREEENGRGNFPPRFSGLQFPNYSSELNVNALELDDSALYLCASSQDSPSYNEQFFGPGTRLTVL.

This clonotype is medium-sized in the sample. This sequence joins TRBV5-4 and TRBJ2-5; the match to TRBD2 covers 8 bases. The V gene end was trimmed by 4 bases and the J gene end by 1 base; junction bases not matched to a gene: 6. Germline CDR1 is SGHNT and CDR2 is YYREEE (reference sequence). The CDR3 has 15 residues. The CDR3 coding sequence is TGTGCCAGCAGCCGATCGGGGGGGGCCCAAGAGACCCAGTACTTC. Its protein product is CASSRSGGAQETQYF.